The 7 T cell receptor beta chains below were found in one sample sequenced in a study of T-cell reconstitution after alpha-beta-depleted transplantation in children. Researchers prepared the TCRbeta library using unique molecular identifiers, the study reports. TCRdb recomputed calls from the PCR reads with MiXCR, one row per CDR3 protein. The table lists hundreds of thousands of distinct CDR3 sequences, roughly 13% of them singletons, with around 2.2% in the top ten. The input for sequencing was PBMCs, mostly from graft donor cells, taken 360 days after TCRalphabeta/CD19-depleted stem cell transplant. All receptors derive from a male patient aged 5 to 17 who had a stem cell transplant for acute myeloid leukemia, so the T cells may come from the graft donor.

This clonotype was recorded a few times. The chain couples TRBV28 to TRBJ2-1; tentative D call: TRBD2 (7 bases). Germline lookup yields CDR1 MDHEN and CDR2 SYDVKM. The CDR3 contains 16 residues. V gave up 5 bases and J gave up 0 bases, with 14 bases separating them. This CDR3 is CASSSPGGNSYNEQFF. The CDR3 DNA sequence: TGTGCCAGCAGTAGCCCGGGGGGCAACTCCTACAATGAGCAGTTCTTC.

The V call is TRBV28, the J call TRBJ2-2; 8 positions match TRBD1. Germline V gives CDR1 MDHEN, CDR2 SYDVKM. Trimming removed 3 bases from V and 7 bases from J; junction bases left unmatched: 10. The CDR3 length is 16 residues. The CDR3 region is CASSFYRRGQDGELFF. The CDR3, as DNA: TGTGCCAGCAGTTTTTATCGCAGGGGGCAGGACGGGGAGCTGTTTTTT.

The chain carries TRBV10-3 and TRBJ2-6; maybe TRBD1 (5 bases). This CDR3 has 14 amino acids. The ends were cut back, 5 bases at V and 2 bases at J, with 7 bases in the middle. Per germline, CDR1 ENHRY and CDR2 SYGVKD. The CDR3 bases are TGTGCCATCAGTCAGGGTGCTGGGGCCAACGTCCTGACTTTC. Translated, it gives CAISQGAGANVLTF.

This clonotype has at least ten counts. This chain joins TRBV28 and TRBJ1-2, with TRBD1 identical over 7 bases. V lost 5 bases and J lost 2; bases outside the gene matches: 2. The CDR3 runs to 13 residues. The germline CDR1 and CDR2 sequences are MDHEN and SYDVKM. CDR3 sequence reads: CASSMTGNYGYTF. The CDR3 coding sequence is TGTGCCAGCAGTATGACAGGGAACTATGGCTACACCTTC.

The sample holds many counts of this clonotype. This chain links TRBV5-1 with TRBJ1-2, with D tentatively TRBD1 (5 bases). Trimming removed 3 bases at V and 9 bases at J, with 18 bases between. Germline CDR1 and CDR2: SGHRS and YFSETQ. This CDR3 spans 14 amino acids. CDR3 DNA sequence: TGCGCCAGCAGCTACCTACAGCCCGGGACGAGCTACACCTTC. Translation gives CASSYLQPGTSYTF.

This clonotype was seen ten or more times. V and J are TRBV5-1 and TRBJ2-1; 10 bases agree with TRBD1. Germline V lookup: CDR1 SGHRS, CDR2 YFSETQ. The CDR3 is made up of 18 amino acids. With V trimmed by 0 bases and J by 7 bases, 13 bases remained unmatched. The CDR3 region has the DNA TGCGCCAGCAGCTTGGCCCCTGGCAGGGGACAGGGGCTGAATGAGCAGTTCTTC. It specifies CASSLAPGRGQGLNEQFF.

This clonotype was counted between two and nine times. The DNA of the CDR3 is TGTGCCAGCAGCTTAGCGTTTCGATCTTCCGGGAGAAAGGACAATGAGCAGTTCTTC. Residues: CASSLAFRSSGRKDNEQFF. The gene calls are TRBV7-2 and TRBJ2-1, with D possibly being TRBD2 (6 bases). Trimming took 0 bases from V and 5 from J, leaving 23 bases between them. The CDR3 is 19 amino acids. Germline CDR1 and CDR2: SGHTA and FQGNSA. Based on the CDR3 plus reference TRBV7-2 and TRBJ2-1, the full variable domain is GAGVSQSPSNKVTEKGKDVELRCDPISGHTALYWYRQSLGQGLEFLIYFQGNSAPDKSGLPSDRFSAERTGGSVSTLTIQRTQQEDSAVYLCASSLAFRSSGRKDNEQFFGPGTRLTVL.